This TCR beta chain was sequenced for a study of beta chain features in type 1 diabetes. Overall study context: Taken together, all samples contributed 107,917,701 examined sorted cells. Overall study findings and caveats: Type 1 diabetes patients had VDJ junctions that carried fewer insertions and more deletions. Within each of all four CD4+ subsets, Type 1 diabetes patients had TCRB CDR3s that were moderately but significantly shorter.

Concerning this clone itself: Its antigen is as yet unknown.

The isolated RNA, all of it, was reverse transcribed, so expressed TCRB transcripts were what got sequenced. Clones were read by immunoSEQ multiplex PCR, and TCRdb kept only the in-frame ones, dropping some. The sample has about 650,000 clones, roughly an eighth seen once; the top ten hold more than 0.095%. All sorted populations exceeded 95% purity. Germline CDR1 reads SQVTM; CDR2 reads ANQGSEA. The V and J ends lost 4 bases and 4 bases respectively, with 13 bases between them. This CDR3 spans 13 amino acids. The sample consisted of naive CD4+ T cells from blood. This chain connects TRBV29-1 to TRBJ1-2, with D possibly being TRBD1 (6 bases). This clonotype originated in a man in his thirties or forties with type 1 diabetes. CDR3 nucleotides: TGCAGCGTTGTCAAGGACAGCCTCTATGGCTACACCTTC. Residues: CSVVKDSLYGYTF.